Below are 21 T cell receptor beta chains sequenced from a single sample in a study of shared clonotypes between healthy human individuals. The repertoire was sequenced with immunoSEQ multiplex PCR; TCRdb's copy has only in-frame clones and lacks some. This sample has millions of clones, with 95% found just once. Sequencing was performed on naive CD4+ T cells sorted from blood. Subset indicated: CD45RA+ positively selected. The origin of the receptors is a man aged 18 to 29 in good health.

V usage is TRBV5-1 and J usage is TRBJ2-5; D is perhaps TRBD2 (5 bases). Trimming took off 8 bases at V and 5 bases at J, with 16 bases between the two ends. Germline loops: CDR1 SGHRS, CDR2 YFSETQ. This CDR3 has 13 amino acids. CDR3 DNA: TGCGCCAGTCAAGGAACGGGATGGGAGACCCAGTACTTC. It translates to CASQGTGWETQYF.

Here the CDR3 DNA reads TGTGCCTGGACTACAGGCTTCCAAGAGACCCAGTACTTC. Translated, it gives CAWTTGFQETQYF. The chain joins TRBV30 to TRBJ2-5, with D possibly being TRBD1 (5 bases). CDR1 and CDR2 (germline): GTSNPN, SVGIG (reference sequence). The CDR3 is made up of 13 amino acids. Trimming removed 4 bases at V and 1 base at J, with 10 bases between.

This sequence joins TRBV18 and TRBJ2-1, with TRBD2 as a possible D gene (6 bases). The CDR3 spans 14 residues. Germline V gene sequence: CDR1 KGHSH, CDR2 LQKENI. Trimming shortened V by 3 bases and J by 6 bases, and 12 bases separated the two germline ends. CDR3 nucleotide sequence: TGTGCCAGCTCACCGACTAGTCGGGTCAATGAGCAGTTCTTC. It codes for CASSPTSRVNEQFF.

The rearrangement uses TRBV7-2 and TRBJ2-2; the D is unclear. This CDR3 has 14 amino acids. The V gene's germline CDR1 is SGHTA and CDR2 FQGNSA. Trimming stripped 2 bases from V and 6 bases from J, with 10 bases between. CDR3 protein: CASSLRQGSGELFF. In DNA form, the CDR3 reads TGTGCCAGCAGCTTACGGCAAGGCTCCGGGGAGCTGTTTTTT. Looking up the rest from reference TRBV7-2 and TRBJ2-2 gives the full variable domain: GAGVSQSPSNKVTEKGKDVELRCDPISGHTALYWYRQSLGQGLEFLIYFQGNSAPDKSGLPSDRFSAERTGGSVSTLTIQRTQQEDSAVYLCASSLRQGSGELFFGEGSRLTVL.

This chain joins TRBV5-4 and TRBJ2-7; D gene unclear. V was pared by 2 bases and J by 5 bases, with 14 bases between. Germline loops: CDR1 SGHNT, CDR2 YYREEE (reference sequence). The CDR3 is 14 amino acids. CDR3: CASSFDGSHDEQYF. In nucleotides, the CDR3 is TGTGCCAGCAGCTTTGACGGGTCCCACGACGAGCAGTACTTC.

The rearrangement joins TRBV30 to TRBJ1-2; 7 bases fit TRBD1. The junction had 11 bases not matched to a gene; V was cut back by 4 bases and J by 6 bases. The CDR3 contains 14 residues. Per germline, CDR1 GTSNPN and CDR2 SVGIG (reference sequence). The CDR3, as DNA: TGTGCCTGGAAAGGGGGCAGGGTGGGTAATGGCTACACCTTC. Amino acids: CAWKGGRVGNGYTF. Looking up the rest from reference TRBV30 and TRBJ1-2 gives the full variable domain: SQTIHQWPATLVQPVGSPLSLECTVEGTSNPNLYWYRQAAGRGLQLLFYSVGIGQISSEVPQNLSASRPQDRQFILSSKKLLLSDSGFYLCAWKGGRVGNGYTFGSGTRLTVV.

V usage is TRBV11-3 and J usage is TRBJ1-3, with D perhaps TRBD1 (5 bases). Germline V lookup: CDR1 SGHNT, CDR2 YENEEA. V was clipped by 0 bases and J by 4 bases, with 10 bases between them. This CDR3 is 15 amino acids long. The CDR3 is CASSLDGAPGNTIYF. The CDR3 DNA follows: TGTGCCAGCAGCTTAGATGGGGCTCCAGGAAACACCATATATTTT.

The chain couples TRBV28 to TRBJ2-5; D tentatively fits TRBD1 or TRBD2 (5 bases each). This CDR3 comprises 15 residues. V dropped 1 base and J dropped 4 bases, with 13 bases sitting between them. Germline values: CDR1 MDHEN, CDR2 SYDVKM. The CDR3 bases are TGTGCCAGCAGTTTATACAAGAGGGACGCAGAGACCCAGTACTTC. It translates to CASSLYKRDAETQYF.

For this clone: This sample includes further DNA sequences coding for the same CDR3. The gene calls are TRBV20-1 and TRBJ1-2; D call uncertain. V was trimmed by 5 bases and J by 6 bases, leaving 7 bases between them. The length of the CDR3 is 10 residues. Germline CDR1 and CDR2: DFQATT and SNEGSKA (reference sequence). CDR3 DNA: TGCAGTGCTCCGGGAGATGGCTACACCTTC. As protein: CSAPGDGYTF.

J is TRBJ2-3 and V is TRBV5-6, with 8 bases identical to TRBD2. The germline CDR1 and CDR2 sequences are SGHDT and YYEEEE. The junction had 7 bases not matched to a gene; V was cut back by 0 bases and J by 4 bases. This CDR3 is built from 16 residues. CDR3 in DNA: TGTGCCAGCAGCTTGGACAACGGGAGGGCCTCAGATACGCAGTATTTT. It is translated as CASSLDNGRASDTQYF. The entire variable domain, with the rest obtained from reference TRBV5-6 and TRBJ2-3, is as follows: DAGVTQSPTHLIKTRGQQVTLRCSPKSGHDTVSWYQQALGQGPQFIFQYYEEEERQRGNFPDRFSGHQFPNYSSELNVNALLLGDSALYLCASSLDNGRASDTQYFGPGTRLTVL.

The rearrangement uses TRBV12-2 and TRBJ2-7; the DNA was not used to check the table's D call, TRBD1. TRBV12-2 is described as a pseudogene. The CDR3 runs to 13 residues. The chain's CDR3 is CANPTGPLYEQYF. In DNA form, the CDR3 reads TGTGCAAATCCGACAGGGCCCCTCTACGAGCAGTACTTC.

The chain joins TRBV5-1 to TRBJ1-1; tentatively, D is TRBD1 (6 bases). With 6 bases removed from V and 1 base from J, the gap between germline ends came to 13 bases. The CDR3 is 14 residues long. The germline gives CDR1 SGHRS, CDR2 YFSETQ. The CDR3 DNA reads TGCGCCAGCACCTTCGAGGGACAGAACACTGAAGCTTTCTTT. Translated: CASTFEGQNTEAFF.

Concerning this clone itself: This sample also contains other DNA sequences that code for the same CDR3. The chain has TRBV6-5 and TRBJ2-7; TRBD2 aligns across 10 bases. The length of the CDR3 is 16 residues. V lost 0 bases to trimming and J lost 4 bases; unmatched junction nucleotides: 6. Germline V gene data show CDR1 as MNHEY and CDR2 as SVGAGI. The CDR3 loop is CASSYSTASGSYEQYF. CDR3 nucleotide sequence: TGTGCCAGCAGTTACTCGACGGCTAGCGGGAGTTACGAGCAGTACTTC.

J is TRBJ2-2 and V is TRBV11-3, with 8 bases fitting TRBD1. The V and J ends lost 3 bases and 3 bases, in that order; junction bases with no gene match: 12. The germline V gene encodes CDR1 SGHNT and CDR2 YENEEA. CDR3 length: 18 residues. This chain's CDR3 is CASSLGQARLTYTGELFF. The CDR3 DNA reads TGTGCCAGCAGCTTGGGACAGGCCCGACTAACCTACACCGGGGAGCTGTTTTTT.

The rearrangement joins TRBV4-1 to TRBJ2-2, with 12 bases aligning to TRBD2. J gave up 4 bases and V 5 bases, and 8 bases lay outside the gene matches. Germline CDR1 reads MGHRA; CDR2 reads YSYEKL. The CDR3 loop spans 17 amino acids. CDR3 nucleotide sequence: TGCGCCAGCAGCTCAAGTCCTAGCGGGAGGGCCACCGGGGAGCTGTTTTTT. This codes for CASSSSPSGRATGELFF.

V and J are TRBV6-1 and TRBJ2-1; 7 bases line up with TRBD2. J gave up 7 bases and V 2 bases, and 5 bases lay outside the gene matches. This CDR3 is built from 14 residues. Germline CDR1 is MNHNS and CDR2 is SASEGT. CDR3 sequence (DNA): TGTGCCAGCAGTGAATGGCAGGGAGGGAATGAGCAGTTCTTC. Its translation: CASSEWQGGNEQFF.

V usage is TRBV14 and J usage is TRBJ2-7, with a weak D call TRBD2 (5 bases). Trimming left V 4 bases short and J 3 bases short, with 10 bases between. The CDR3 runs 13 residues. Per germline, CDR1 SGHDN and CDR2 FVKESK. CDR3 bases: TGTGCCAGCAGCCTTGGCGCGGGCTACGAGCAGTACTTC. Protein sequence: CASSLGAGYEQYF.

The rearrangement links TRBV10-3 to TRBJ2-7; D gene uncertain. This CDR3 contains 11 residues. V lost 2 bases to trimming and J lost 7 bases, with 6 bases between them. Germline-derived CDR1 and CDR2 are ENHRY and SYGVKD. CDR3 DNA sequence: TGTGCCATCAGTGAGGGGGTGGAGCAGTACTTC. Its protein product is CAISEGVEQYF.

Notes on this clone: In the same sample, other DNA sequences code for this CDR3. The rearrangement joins TRBV18 to TRBJ1-2; D is uncertain. CDR3 length: 13 amino acids. V shed 1 base and J shed 2 bases, with 5 bases lying between them. CDR1 is KGHSH and CDR2 is LQKENI in the germline V gene. As DNA, the CDR3 is TGTGCCAGCTCACCACAGGACAACTATGGCTACACCTTC. This translates into CASSPQDNYGYTF.

V and J are TRBV5-6 and TRBJ2-7, with unresolved D. Trimming shortened V by 4 bases and J by 0 bases, and 14 bases separated the two germline ends. This CDR3 has 15 amino acids. Germline assignment: CDR1 SGHDT and CDR2 YYEEEE. Here the CDR3 reads CASSLRRTLSYEQYF. The CDR3 DNA is TGTGCCAGCAGCCTGCGCAGGACCCTCTCCTACGAGCAGTACTTC. Variable domain in full (rest from reference TRBV5-6 and TRBJ2-7): DAGVTQSPTHLIKTRGQQVTLRCSPKSGHDTVSWYQQALGQGPQFIFQYYEEEERQRGNFPDRFSGHQFPNYSSELNVNALLLGDSALYLCASSLRRTLSYEQYFGPGTRLTVT.

This clone was observed a few times. The chain recombines TRBV7-9 with TRBJ1-5; D call uncertain. Trimming took off 0 bases at V and 1 base at J, with 7 bases between the two ends. The germline CDR1 and CDR2 sequences are SEHNR and FQNEAQ (reference sequence). This CDR3 spans 15 amino acids. CDR3 DNA sequence: TGTGCCAGCAGCTTAGCTCTTAACAGCAATCAGCCCCAGCATTTT. Translating it yields CASSLALNSNQPQHF.